This T cell receptor (beta chain) was identified during a study of blood T cell repertoires in COVID-19 (dated by TCRdb to 2018 to 2021). Study-level background: The collaborator samples originated in the United States, Italy and Spain and spanned the acute and convalescent phases of COVID-19. The material from the prospective study consisted of cDNA or gDNA derived from T cells, B-cell-depleted T cells, or PBMCs. Deeply sampled blood TCRbeta repertoires from subjects exposed to, actively infected with, or recovered from COVID-19 were included in the dataset. The repertoires were released in a freely available public database meant as a resource for research on the immune response to SARS-CoV-2. The samples were drawn from the first 160 participants of the ongoing ImmuneRACE study and from 1,254 subjects provided by 6 global collaborators. A de-identified subject ID, COVID-19 status, age in years and sex were almost always included in the sample metadata. HLA class I and class II types, where available, came from metadata supplied by the sample provider rather than from assay-based typing.

TCRbeta CDR3 regions were amplified from genomic DNA by means of the immunoSEQ Assay, a bias-controlled multiplex PCR. Per the authors' processing: The number of nucleated cells in each sample was estimated from the amplification of reference gene primers within the assay. Sequence reads were collapsed and filtered to measure the absolute abundance of every unique TCRbeta CDR3 rearrangement. For each sample, productive Simpson clonality was calculated as the square root of Simpson's diversity index over productive rearrangements. In its TCRdb copy, this immuneACCESS table keeps in-frame sequences only and misses some clones. Where compared with another copy, unresolved V genes explain less than half of these, and the others have no known cause. From that table come the V and J calls and clone size; the DNA was used to work out D and trimming. The sample includes about 260,000 clones, with 88% observed a single time. The leading ten clones occupy over 3% of the sample.

Enrolling through a virtual design, the prospective study's participants ranged in age from roughly 18 to 100 years and lived across roughly 24 United States geographic areas. In the prospective study, cohorts were assigned on the basis of participant-reported clinical history obtained from a screening survey and a study questionnaire. A participant counted as exposed if, within 2 weeks of entering the study, that participant had been in contact with someone who had a PCR-confirmed or clinician-diagnosed COVID-19 case. Mobile phlebotomists in the prospective study collected whole blood, serum and a nasopharyngeal or oropharyngeal swab from every participant. Participants in the prospective study had the option to provide additional blood draws and questionnaires over a roughly 2-month period. Before DNA extraction, blood samples from the prospective study were shipped at room temperature or frozen.

Results the study describes overall, beyond this receptor: How much clinical and demographic metadata was included differed by source and by participant, and the metadata was provided uncurated.

This clone turned up a few times. Its antigen remains undetermined. No base qualities exist here, and no much larger clone lies one base off it. Trimming removed 4 bases from V and 10 bases from J, leaving 8 bases between the germline ends. The CDR3 has 11 amino acids, counting the end cysteine and phenylalanine. Here the CDR3 DNA is all that survives: 33 bases in frame from base 1. The germline V gene encodes CDR1 LNHDA and CDR2 SQIVND (reference sequence). The receptor was isolated from a woman aged 40 to 55 who had been exposed to COVID-19. The sample was PBMCs or T cells enriched from blood (not recorded which). The V and J genes are TRBV19 and TRBJ2-1; a tentative D match to TRBD1 spans 6 bases. This receptor has the CDR3 CASSKGVEQFF. The nucleotide sequence is TGTGCCAGTAGTAAGGGGGTAGAGCAGTTCTTC.